The sequence of this T cell receptor (beta chain) was determined in a study of T-cell memory formation after mild COVID-19. The V gene's germline CDR1 is MNHNS and CDR2 SASEGT. The V gene end was trimmed by 3 bases and the J gene end by 3 bases; junction bases not matched to a gene: 4. The CDR3 has 14 residues. TCRdb re-called the 5' RACE reads through MiXCR, storing one row per CDR3 protein. Among 470,000 or so distinct CDR3 sequences listed, over 15% were seen once. General study findings and limits: Pre-infection memory harbored some responding clones, suggesting cross-reactive memory joined.

This clonotype was detected once. The antigen is undetermined. Sequencing was done on a sample of PBMCs or a T cell subset sorted from them (not recorded which). The chain joins TRBV6-1 to TRBJ2-7; 8 bases line up with TRBD2. The receptor comes from an adult woman who had mild COVID-19 (a few samples of this study predate the infection). Cell type and time point are not known. This chain's CDR3 is CASSDTSGFYEQYF. The DNA for the CDR3 is TGTGCCAGCAGTGACACTAGCGGATTCTACGAGCAGTACTTC.